This T cell receptor beta chain stems from a study of monozygotic twins with inflammatory bowel disease. Study-wide results and caveats: The co-twins with IBD showed lower TCRbeta diversity (inverse Simpson) than their healthy siblings. The analysis did not separate different T cell subtypes.

This CDR3 is 15 amino acids long. As regards this clonotype: The antigen is not known.

Eight reactions per sample, run separately, yielded cDNA. The UMIs contained a 6-nucleotide sample barcode. They were added by template switching during cDNA synthesis. With the 5' RACE reads reprocessed, TCRdb shows one record per CDR3 protein and no DNA. The sample totals 140,000 to 150,000 distinct CDR3 sequences. The chain recombines TRBV12-3 or TRBV12-4 with TRBJ1-1. The clonotype comes from a human donor with ulcerative colitis or Crohn's disease, or a healthy co-twin of an affected twin (not recorded which). The sample consisted of blood. The CDR3 spells CASSLSGDLNTEAFF.